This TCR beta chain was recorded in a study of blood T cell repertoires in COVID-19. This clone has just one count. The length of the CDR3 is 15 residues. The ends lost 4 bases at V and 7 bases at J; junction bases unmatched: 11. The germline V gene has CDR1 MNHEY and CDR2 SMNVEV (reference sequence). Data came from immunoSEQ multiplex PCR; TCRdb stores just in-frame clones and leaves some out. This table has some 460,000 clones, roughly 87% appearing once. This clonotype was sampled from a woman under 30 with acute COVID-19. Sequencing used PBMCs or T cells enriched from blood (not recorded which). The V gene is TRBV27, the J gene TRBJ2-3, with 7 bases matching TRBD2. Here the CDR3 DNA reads TGTGCCAGCAGTTCGCGGGGGTCCCGGAGGAATACGCAGTATTTT. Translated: CASSSRGSRRNTQYF.